This TCR beta chain derives from a study of CD8 T cells in Susac syndrome (dated by TCRdb to between 2018 and 2021). Concerning the study at large: Of the Susac syndrome patients who were sequenced, eight were in clinical remission while about six had clinically active disease. At blood withdrawal, Susac syndrome patients were therapy-naive, treated with corticosteroids (with IVIg additionally given to some), or treated with IVIg alone. The study used repertoire sequencing to test whether antigen drove CD8+ T cell activation and differentiation in Susac syndrome.

High-throughput TCR beta sequencing profiled peripheral blood CD8+ and CD4+ T cells from healthy donors, Susac syndrome patients and multiple sclerosis patients. Recently defined diagnostic criteria for definite or probable disease were met by the Susac syndrome patients. Bulk CD8+ and CD4+ T cells were purified by magnetic negative isolation, while CD8+ TEMRA cells were enriched using FACS. Blood was drawn into EDTA tubes, processed within 24 hours, and PBMCs were isolated by density gradient centrifugation. PBMCs intended for TCR sequencing were frozen in liquid nitrogen and were later thawed in a 37 degrees C water bath. A purity of at least 90% was achieved for sorted or isolated CD4+, CD8+ and CD8+ TEMRA cells. RNA was extracted with the RNeasy kit and roughly 0.5 to 1 ug was reverse transcribed using random hexamers. The immunoSEQ multiplex PCR assay, which covers 54 Vbeta and 13 Jbeta segments, was used to amplify TCR beta CDR3 regions. PCR amplification bias was corrected using a synthetic template baseline for primer optimization and computational correction. Processing in the source paper ran as follows. Only productive sequences were kept, with reads annotated to V, D and J genes according to IMGT and analyzed in immunoSEQ Analyzer. Clonality was computed as one minus Shannon entropy normalized by log2 of the number of productive unique sequences. Public and private clones were assessed among the 100 most prevalent clones of each patient and control. A clone was defined as Susac-specific if it was absent from the healthy and MS cohorts, from some 980 published viral clones and from other ImmuneACCESS disease sequences. Using fastp at Q25 and MiXCR, TCRdb reprocessed the public reads and kept productive beta chains. Entries that share a CDR3 protein sequence are merged under the most common genes and DNA. V and J calls and clone size were set by TCRdb, not the authors. For this sample there are roughly 220,000 distinct CDR3 sequences; about 94% appear just once. About 0.14% of the sample goes to the ten largest clones.

General findings and caveats noted by the study authors: In the CD4+ T cell repertoire of Susac syndrome patients, clonal expansion was not detected. The TCR sequencing and HLA analysis was acknowledged to have included a relatively small number of individuals.

A remark on this clonotype: Its antigen remains unidentified. Per-nucleotide qualities are absent, and no much larger clonotype sits a single base away.

CDR1 is given as SGHRS and CDR2 as YFSETQ, both from the germline V gene. V drops 0 bases and J drops 5 bases, leaving 9 bases in between. The CDR3 has 15 amino acids, counting the end cysteine and phenylalanine. Only CDR3 DNA remains: 45 bases, in frame from the first base. The TCR sequence derives from a human donor with Susac syndrome. The rearrangement joined TRBV5-1 to TRBJ1-6; confidence is insufficient to name the D gene. Sequencing was carried out using CD4+ T cells from PBMCs. The CDR3 protein is CASSLGADNNSPLHF. The DNA sequence reads TGCGCCAGCAGCTTGGGGGCAGATAATAATTCACCCCTCCACTTT.